A selection of T cell receptor beta chains follows, all from one sample in a study of shared clonotypes between healthy human individuals. Sequencing was performed with immunoSEQ multiplex PCR; in TCRdb, only in-frame clones are kept and a portion is missing. The sample yields some 700,000 clones, about 90% seen once. The material sequenced was memory CD8+ T cells from PBMCs. The origin of the receptors is a man aged 18 to 35 in good health. Some clones in this sample may be carry-over from other donors' samples. Both conserved end residues are part of each CDR3.

>TRBV5-1|TRBJ1-1
CASSLVRGRRAFF
>TRBV4-1|TRBJ1-3
CASSQGRARGLSGNTIYF
>TRBV19|TRBJ1-1
CASRRGSRELRTEAFF
>TRBV15|TRBJ2-7
CATSTRAGEQYF
>TRBV5-1|TRBJ2-3
CASSPDGGGDTQYF
>TRBV5-4|TRBJ2-7
CASSYGLAGPGEQYF
>TRBV4-2|TRBJ2-1
CASSQDPTYNEQFF
>TRBV27|TRBJ2-7
CASSFFSGQTYEQYF
>TRBV7-9|TRBJ1-1
CASSLGSRDTEAFF
>TRBV28|TRBJ2-3
CASSLGQRPILLYFF
>TRBV19|TRBJ2-1
CASSIVLGPLNEQFF
>TRBV27|TRBJ2-5
CASSLLAGNSFQETQYF
>TRBV29-1|TRBJ1-1
CSAQIGGVPNTEAFF
>TRBV15|TRBJ2-4
CATSREAPGNIQYF
>TRBV5-1|TRBJ1-2
CASSQGPHHTF
>TRBV10-3|TRBJ1-2
CAIRPGTAFYGYTF
>TRBV28|TRBJ2-2
CASSRIRGSGRGDSELFF
>TRBV27|TRBJ2-7
CASSRTGGYEQYF
>TRBV2|TRBJ2-7
CASRGTSGRAYEQYF
>TRBV9|TRBJ2-7
CASSVEGDREQYF
>TRBV27|TRBJ2-7
CASKSDSSMSYEQYF
>TRBV9|TRBJ1-1
CASSPRTVGTEAFF
>TRBV9|TRBJ2-7
CASSVVPRGAEQYF
>TRBV5-1|TRBJ2-7
CASSESGGLYEQYF
>TRBV28|TRBJ2-5
CASSLGPGFGETQYF
>TRBV27|TRBJ2-6
CASSAGSWTASGANVLTF
>TRBV27|TRBJ2-7
CASRRLSGGGAHEQYF
>TRBV7-9|TRBJ1-1
CASSSPAAGGTEAFF
>TRBV27|TRBJ2-2
CASTRLAGLTGELFF
>TRBV11-1|TRBJ2-1
CASSLALGDRGYNEQFF
>TRBV4-3|TRBJ2-5
CASSQERPGGTQYF
>TRBV28|TRBJ1-1
CASSPPGTGILNTEAFF
>TRBV7-2|TRBJ2-3
CASSLAYVGTDTQYF
>TRBV27|TRBJ2-6
CASSETGTGTAGANVLTF
>TRBV7-3|TRBJ2-7
CASSPSSRQGYEQYF
>TRBV14|TRBJ1-2
CASSQRQSSPSDGYTF
>TRBV7-2|TRBJ2-7
CASSSRHGGFSGEQYF
>TRBV11-3|TRBJ2-2
CASSFGLAGTGELFF
>TRBV4-1|TRBJ1-2
CASSSLNYGYTF
>TRBV4-1|TRBJ2-7
CASSQIRDYGYEQYF
>TRBV7-9|TRBJ2-4
CASSQLEGTKNIQYF
>TRBV9|TRBJ1-3
CASCPGGGSGNTIYF
>TRBV27|TRBJ2-7
CASSPRATYEQYF
>TRBV9|TRBJ2-3
CASSVAGRTDTQYF
>TRBV7-3|TRBJ2-3
CASSLTSTPLMDTQYF
>TRBV29-1|TRBJ2-7
CSALLGTGSYEQYF